One sample yielded the 28 T cell receptor beta chains listed below, sequenced in a study of T cell repertoires in ileal Crohn's disease. The protocol was immunoSEQ multiplex PCR, while the TCRdb copy is restricted to in-frame clones and leaves out a portion. The data hold about 59,000 clones, with about 89% observed a single time. Time point specified: neoterminal ileum biopsy at postoperative endoscopy, about 6 months after surgery. Sequenced input: ileal tissue. The receptor set was obtained from an adult with Crohn's disease.

The J gene is TRBJ1-5, the V gene TRBV4-1; 7 positions agree with TRBD1. Germline values: CDR1 MGHRA, CDR2 YSYEKL. J was trimmed by 0 bases and V by 1 base; bases with no gene match: 0. There are 15 residues in the CDR3. Here the CDR3 DNA reads TGCGCCAGCAGCCAAGGGGACAGTAGCAATCAGCCCCAGCATTTT. Its protein product is CASSQGDSSNQPQHF.

The chain links TRBV18 to TRBJ1-1, with a weak D call TRBD1 (5 bases). Germline lookup yields CDR1 KGHSH and CDR2 LQKENI. V dropped 3 bases and J dropped 9 bases, with 14 bases sitting between them. The length of the CDR3 is 13 residues. CDR3 sequence reads: CASSPGPGAQAFF. In DNA form, the CDR3 reads TGTGCCAGCTCACCGGGACCGGGAGCTCAAGCTTTCTTT.

The CDR3 spells CASSLTGNYGYTF. As DNA, the CDR3 is TGTGCCAGCAGTTTAACGGGGAACTATGGCTACACCTTC. The rearrangement links TRBV28 to TRBJ1-2, with D uncertain. CDR3 length: 13 residues. Germline CDR1 is MDHEN and CDR2 is SYDVKM. Trimming removed 2 bases at V and 2 bases at J, with 6 bases between.

The chain uses TRBV6-5 and TRBJ1-1; TRBD1 is a possible D gene (6 bases). Per the germline V gene, CDR1 is MNHEY and CDR2 is SVGAGI. Deletions cut 0 bases from V and 7 bases from J, with 15 bases between. The CDR3 is made up of 15 amino acids. The CDR3 protein is CASSYSKGRGFEAFF. CDR3 coding DNA: TGTGCCAGCAGTTACTCGAAGGGCAGGGGTTTTGAAGCTTTCTTT.

The chain combines TRBV7-6 with TRBJ2-5, with TRBD2 matching over 11 bases. The germline gives CDR1 SGHVS, CDR2 FNYEAQ. Germline trimming cut 5 bases from V and 5 bases from J; bases unmatched to any gene: 13. This CDR3 comprises 17 residues. The chain's CDR3 is CASSPGLADQNGETQYF. CDR3 nucleotides: TGTGCCAGCAGCCCGGGACTAGCGGATCAAAATGGGGAGACCCAGTACTTC.

The chain carries TRBV27 and TRBJ2-2, with 7 bases lining up with TRBD2. V shed 1 base, J shed 7 bases, and the junction held 12 bases outside the gene matches. Germline CDR1 and CDR2: MNHEY and SMNVEV (reference sequence). This CDR3 is 17 amino acids long. CDR3 in amino acids: CASSLWEGLEGNGELFF. The CDR3 nucleotides are TGTGCCAGCAGTTTATGGGAGGGGTTAGAGGGAAACGGGGAGCTGTTTTTT.

The V call is TRBV7-7, the J call TRBJ2-1; 15 bases are shared with TRBD2. Germline V lookup: CDR1 SSHAT, CDR2 FNYEAQ (reference sequence). V shed 5 bases and J 9 bases; nucleotides not matched to a gene: 11. This CDR3 is built from 17 residues. CDR3 sequence: CASSPRTSGGAIGEQFF. The CDR3 DNA follows: TGTGCCAGCAGCCCTAGGACTAGCGGGGGGGCCATCGGTGAGCAGTTCTTC.

This clone was detected once. The rearrangement joins TRBV5-1 to TRBJ1-1; D is uncertain. The CDR3 is 12 residues long. Trimming shortened V by 2 bases and J by 11 bases, and 13 bases separated the two germline ends. Germline V gene sequence: CDR1 SGHRS, CDR2 YFSETQ. DNA for the CDR3: TGCGCCAGCAGCTTAGGATCCGAGCGGGCTTTCTTT. Its translation is CASSLGSERAFF. The complete variable domain, with remaining parts taken from reference TRBV5-1 and TRBJ1-1, reads KAGVTQTPRYLIKTRGQQVTLSCSPISGHRSVSWYQQTPGQGLQFLFEYFSETQRNKGNFPGRFSGRQFSNSRSEMNVSTLELGDSALYLCASSLGSERAFFGQGTRLTVV.

This sequence joins TRBV13 and TRBJ1-2, with D possibly TRBD1 on 5 matching bases. V was trimmed by 1 base and J by 6 bases, leaving 9 bases between them. The CDR3 length is 13 residues. Per germline, CDR1 PRHDT and CDR2 FYEKMQ (reference sequence). CDR3 amino acids: CASSLEGWNGYTF. The DNA for the CDR3 is TGTGCCAGCAGCTTAGAGGGGTGGAATGGCTACACCTTC.

The V and J genes are TRBV18 and TRBJ2-5, with D possibly being TRBD2 (6 bases). Trimming shortened V by 5 bases and J by 4 bases, and 17 bases separated the two germline ends. CDR3 size: 15 residues. The germline V gene encodes CDR1 KGHSH and CDR2 LQKENI. The CDR3 DNA reads as TGTGCCAGCTCAGTCCGGAGGGCCTTCGTAGAGACCCAGTACTTC. This encodes CASSVRRAFVETQYF.

The genes are TRBV28 and TRBJ1-2; D possibly corresponds to TRBD1 (5 bases). V lost 3 bases, J lost 6 bases, and 14 bases lay in between. This CDR3 spans 14 amino acids. The germline gives CDR1 MDHEN, CDR2 SYDVKM. The CDR3 sequence is CASSFVPGTNGYTF. In nucleotides, the CDR3 is TGTGCCAGCAGTTTCGTCCCGGGGACTAATGGCTACACCTTC.

The chain is built from TRBV25-1 and TRBJ2-5, with 8 bases lining up with TRBD1. J was trimmed by 5 bases and V by 1 base; bases with no gene match: 6. This CDR3 spans 15 amino acids. Germline lookup yields CDR1 MGHDK and CDR2 SYGVNS. In nucleotides, the CDR3 is TGTGCCAGCAGTGAATCGTTGGGACAGGTGGAGACCCAGTACTTC. This codes for CASSESLGQVETQYF. Based on the CDR3 plus reference TRBV25-1 and TRBJ2-5, the full variable domain is EADIYQTPRYLVIGTGKKITLECSQTMGHDKMYWYQQDPGMELHLIHYSYGVNSTEKGDLSSESTVSRIRTEHFPLTLESARPSHTSQYLCASSESLGQVETQYFGPGTRLLVL.

This rearrangement joins TRBV30 to TRBJ2-5, with 7 bases matching TRBD2. The J segment lost 1 base and the V segment lost 2 bases, leaving 7 bases of the junction unmatched. The CDR3 spans 15 residues. Germline CDR1 is GTSNPN and CDR2 is SVGIG (reference sequence). The CDR3, as DNA: TGTGCCTGGAGTATCGCTAGCGGATTCCAAGAGACCCAGTACTTC. Its protein is CAWSIASGFQETQYF.

This rearrangement joins TRBV7-3 to TRBJ1-1; D is unresolved. V gave up 4 bases and J gave up 0 bases, with 6 bases separating them. The CDR3 has 13 residues. CDR1 is SGHTA, CDR2 FQGTGA, per germline. The CDR3 here is CASSSNLNTEAFF. The CDR3 coding sequence is TGTGCCAGCAGCTCAAACTTGAACACTGAAGCTTTCTTT.

This chain joins TRBV14 and TRBJ1-3, with 8 bases aligning to TRBD1. Trimming removed 1 base from V and 4 bases from J; junction bases left unmatched: 3. The CDR3 length is 15 residues. Germline V gene data show CDR1 as SGHDN and CDR2 as FVKESK. CDR3 sequence: CASSQVRDRGNTIYF. CDR3 DNA sequence: TGTGCCAGCAGCCAAGTCCGGGACAGGGGAAACACCATATATTTT.

This sequence joins TRBV30 and TRBJ2-7; 9 positions agree with TRBD2. Germline V CDR1 and CDR2: GTSNPN, SVGIG (reference sequence). The CDR3 is 16 residues long. The V gene end was trimmed by 1 base and the J gene end by 4 bases; junction bases not matched to a gene: 11. In nucleotides, the CDR3 is TGTGCCTGGAGTGGTTATAGGCTAGCGGGACAATACGAGCAGTACTTC. Protein product: CAWSGYRLAGQYEQYF.

Written as DNA, the CDR3 is TGTGCCAGTAGTATTGCGACTGGTAGCAACACCGGGGAGCTGTTTTTT. As protein: CASSIATGSNTGELFF. The rearrangement uses TRBV19 and TRBJ2-2; D remains unclear. Trimming pared 3 bases from V and 2 bases from J, leaving 13 bases between. The CDR3 length is 16 residues. CDR1 is LNHDA and CDR2 is SQIVND in the germline V gene (reference sequence). Looking up the rest from reference TRBV19 and TRBJ2-2 gives the full variable domain: DGGITQSPKYLFRKEGQNVTLSCEQNLNHDAMYWYRQDPGQGLRLIYYSQIVNDFQKGDIAEGYSVSREKKESFPLTVTSAQKNPTAFYLCASSIATGSNTGELFFGEGSRLTVL.

The V and J genes are TRBV10-3 and TRBJ2-4; 8 bases line up with TRBD2. The CDR3 is 16 residues long. With V trimmed by 0 bases and J by 3 bases, 4 bases remained unmatched. Germline loops: CDR1 ENHRY, CDR2 SYGVKD. The CDR3 nucleotides read TGTGCCATCAGTGAGTCGAGCGGGAGCGGCAAAAACATTCAGTACTTC. It translates to CAISESSGSGKNIQYF.

The chain couples TRBV5-6 to TRBJ1-1; no clear D gene. Germline CDR1 is SGHDT and CDR2 is YYEEEE. CDR3 length: 14 amino acids. V dropped 2 bases and J dropped 0 bases, with 8 bases sitting between them. The CDR3 region has the DNA TGTGCCAGCAGCTTTGGCAGGATGAACACTGAAGCTTTCTTT. Translation: CASSFGRMNTEAFF.

The chain recombines TRBV4-1 with TRBJ2-1; 8 positions match TRBD2. Per the germline V gene, CDR1 is MGHRA and CDR2 is YSYEKL. The CDR3 consists of 17 residues. V trimming: 0 bases; J trimming: 9 bases; junction bases outside the gene matches: 13. The DNA for the CDR3 is TGCGCCAGCAGCCAAGATATAACCGGGACTAGTCCCGGTGAGCAGTTCTTC. Its protein is CASSQDITGTSPGEQFF.

This rearrangement joins TRBV19 to TRBJ1-2, with no clear D. The germline V gene encodes CDR1 LNHDA and CDR2 SQIVND (reference sequence). The CDR3 loop spans 15 amino acids. V was shortened by 5 bases and J by 5 bases, with 18 bases between the two germline ends. CDR3 amino acids: CASSFTRENHYGYTF. DNA of the CDR3: TGTGCCAGTAGTTTCACCCGGGAGAACCATTATGGCTACACCTTC.

J is TRBJ2-5 and V is TRBV5-4; tentative D call: TRBD1 (5 bases). This CDR3 is built from 13 residues. Trimming pared 3 bases from V and 2 bases from J, leaving 8 bases between. Germline lookup yields CDR1 SGHNT and CDR2 YYREEE (reference sequence). For the CDR3, the DNA is TGTGCCAGCAGCTGGACATTTCAAGAGACCCAGTACTTC. As protein: CASSWTFQETQYF.

The chain is built from TRBV12-5 and TRBJ1-1; D might be TRBD1 (5 bases). V was shortened by 3 bases and J by 5 bases, with 7 bases between the two germline ends. This CDR3 is built from 12 residues. Germline CDR1 and CDR2: LGHNT and FRNRAP. CDR3 coding DNA: TGTGCTAGTGGTTTAAAGGGGACTGAAGCTTTCTTT. It translates to CASGLKGTEAFF.

This clone is a singleton in its sample. The V gene is TRBV4-1, the J gene TRBJ1-2, with 7 bases matching TRBD1. Unmatched junction bases numbered 4, after V lost 0 bases and J lost 9 bases. CDR3 size: 13 residues. Germline V lookup: CDR1 MGHRA, CDR2 YSYEKL. CDR3 in amino acids: CASSQDRGLSYTF. As DNA, the CDR3 is TGCGCCAGCAGCCAAGATAGGGGGCTTAGCTACACCTTC.

V and J are TRBV23-1 and TRBJ1-1; TRBD1 might be the D (6 bases). TRBV23-1 is filed as an ORF, its function uncertain. The CDR3 contains 12 residues. With 6 bases removed from V and 5 bases from J, the gap between germline ends came to 10 bases. CDR3 nucleotides: TGCGCCAGCAGACAGGGAACGACTGAAGCTTTCTTT. This sequence encodes CASRQGTTEAFF.

V and J are TRBV5-6 and TRBJ2-2; D is uncertain. V lost 0 bases to trimming and J lost 5 bases, with 2 bases between them. The CDR3 consists of 12 residues. CDR1 SGHDT and CDR2 YYEEEE come from the germline V gene. The CDR3 DNA reads as TGTGCCAGCAGCTTGGCGACCGGGGAGCTGTTTTTT. Amino acid sequence: CASSLATGELFF. The full variable domain, completed using reference TRBV5-6 and TRBJ2-2, is DAGVTQSPTHLIKTRGQQVTLRCSPKSGHDTVSWYQQALGQGPQFIFQYYEEEERQRGNFPDRFSGHQFPNYSSELNVNALLLGDSALYLCASSLATGELFFGEGSRLTVL.

The chain employs TRBV29-1 and TRBJ1-2; possibly TRBD1 for D (5 bases). V was clipped by 0 bases and J by 7 bases, with 18 bases between them. From germline, CDR1 is SQVTM and CDR2 ANQGSEA. The CDR3 totals 15 residues. The CDR3 is CSVEDLGHVRLGYTF. In nucleotides, the CDR3 is TGCAGCGTTGAAGATCTGGGGCACGTACGACTTGGCTACACCTTC.

The chain carries TRBV10-1 and TRBJ2-7; D might be TRBD1 (6 bases). V lost 8 bases and J 4 bases, leaving 12 bases between the germline ends. Germline CDR1 and CDR2: WNHNN and SYGVQD (reference sequence). The CDR3 has 12 amino acids. Here the CDR3 DNA reads TGCGCCAGCCGGGACAACGATTACGAGCAGTACGTC. Its translation: CASRDNDYEQYV.